The rows below give T cell receptor beta chains drawn from one sample of a study of spatial heterogeneity in lung cancer. TCRdb passed the 5' RACE reads through MiXCR, listing each CDR3 protein once. The sample contains thousands of distinct CDR3 sequences, 9.5% to 15% of which appear only once. The material sequenced was lung tumor tissue, taken at surgery. The receptor set was obtained from a male donor with early-stage non-small cell lung cancer. Each CDR3 is given with its conserved first and last residue. Each record gives: V gene, CDR3 length, clone size, J gene, CDR3 protein. Some rows have no size entry. The others give once, few or many, or a class for an expanded clone.

V gene: TRBV27; CDR3 length: 14; clone size: many; J gene: TRBJ2-2; CDR3 protein: CASSPPANTGELFF
V gene: TRBV29-1; CDR3 length: 15; clone size: many; J gene: TRBJ2-5; CDR3 protein: CSVDGTGSSEETQYF
V gene: TRBV15; CDR3 length: 13; clone size: many; J gene: TRBJ2-2; CDR3 protein: CATSTIDTGELFF
V gene: TRBV6-5; CDR3 length: 10; clone size: .; J gene: TRBJ2-7; CDR3 protein: CASSLGEQYF
V gene: TRBV16; CDR3 length: 14; clone size: many; J gene: TRBJ2-3; CDR3 protein: CASSRRGSTDTQYF
V gene: TRBV6-5; CDR3 length: 13; clone size: many; J gene: TRBJ1-5; CDR3 protein: CASSDSRDQPQHF
V gene: TRBV5-1; CDR3 length: 16; clone size: many; J gene: TRBJ1-1; CDR3 protein: CASSLTIQGGNTEAFF
V gene: TRBV6-1; CDR3 length: 12; clone size: many; J gene: TRBJ1-1; CDR3 protein: CASREGGREAFF
V gene: TRBV7-9; CDR3 length: 14; clone size: many; J gene: TRBJ1-1; CDR3 protein: CASSLEQGVTEAFF
V gene: TRBV7-9; CDR3 length: 13; clone size: many; J gene: TRBJ2-7; CDR3 protein: CASSRTGAYEQYF
V gene: TRBV6-5; CDR3 length: 15; clone size: .; J gene: TRBJ2-1; CDR3 protein: CASSFGQSSYNEQFF
V gene: TRBV7-2; CDR3 length: 20; clone size: .; J gene: TRBJ2-7; CDR3 protein: CASSFYICSATYPLAYEQYF
V gene: TRBV28; CDR3 length: 15; clone size: .; J gene: TRBJ1-1; CDR3 protein: CASSLFGTGLSEAFF
V gene: TRBV11-2; CDR3 length: 14; clone size: .; J gene: TRBJ1-2; CDR3 protein: CASSSGTLIRDYTF
V gene: TRBV18; CDR3 length: 17; clone size: medium-sized; J gene: TRBJ1-1; CDR3 protein: CASSPDRKTGMNTEAFF
V gene: TRBV7-2; CDR3 length: 15; clone size: many; J gene: TRBJ1-2; CDR3 protein: CASSLGRGVYYGYTF
V gene: TRBV11-2; CDR3 length: 13; clone size: many; J gene: TRBJ2-7; CDR3 protein: CASSQGTSYEQYF
V gene: TRBV5-6; CDR3 length: 15; clone size: many; J gene: TRBJ1-5; CDR3 protein: CASSFKDIRNQPQHF
V gene: TRBV6-1; CDR3 length: 10; clone size: many; J gene: TRBJ1-2; CDR3 protein: CASSAYGYTF
V gene: TRBV7-2; CDR3 length: 14; clone size: .; J gene: TRBJ2-3; CDR3 protein: CATSGRDGTDTQYF
V gene: TRBV7-8; CDR3 length: 16; clone size: many; J gene: TRBJ1-2; CDR3 protein: CASSPQRAERSYGYTF
V gene: TRBV29-1; CDR3 length: 13; clone size: .; J gene: TRBJ2-5; CDR3 protein: CSVGHQTQETQYF
V gene: TRBV7-7; CDR3 length: 17; clone size: medium-sized; J gene: TRBJ2-2; CDR3 protein: CASSQQPSGRANGELFF
V gene: TRBV6-5; CDR3 length: 17; clone size: .; J gene: TRBJ2-3; CDR3 protein: CASRPGLQAVSTDTQYF
V gene: TRBV7-2; CDR3 length: 15; clone size: few; J gene: TRBJ2-1; CDR3 protein: CASSFAGTGGNEQFF
V gene: TRBV6-2/TRBV6-3; CDR3 length: 17; clone size: many; J gene: TRBJ2-5; CDR3 protein: CASRRRGGLRYQETQYF
V gene: TRBV7-9; CDR3 length: 15; clone size: large; J gene: TRBJ2-7; CDR3 protein: CASSRLAGGLNEQYF
V gene: TRBV6-5; CDR3 length: 14; clone size: many; J gene: TRBJ2-2; CDR3 protein: CASSYSKFNQELFF
V gene: TRBV28; CDR3 length: 17; clone size: medium-sized; J gene: TRBJ2-1; CDR3 protein: CASSFSYPGTSSHEQFF
V gene: TRBV10-2; CDR3 length: 12; clone size: many; J gene: TRBJ1-5; CDR3 protein: CASSEWRKPQHF
V gene: TRBV29-1; CDR3 length: 13; clone size: few; J gene: TRBJ2-1; CDR3 protein: CSVTSGAYNEQFF
V gene: TRBV7-9; CDR3 length: 15; clone size: many; J gene: TRBJ2-7; CDR3 protein: CASAHPLAGAYEQYF
V gene: TRBV27; CDR3 length: 13; clone size: few; J gene: TRBJ2-7; CDR3 protein: CASSLLTGRRQYF
V gene: TRBV5-1; CDR3 length: 17; clone size: many; J gene: TRBJ1-6; CDR3 protein: CASSRTSGGSYNSPLHF